This T cell receptor beta chain was obtained from a study of blood T cell repertoires in COVID-19. Authors' data handling: Cell counts per sample came from amplifying reference gene primers. Measured with immunoSEQ multiplex PCR; TCRdb has only the in-frame clones, and not every one. V and J calls and clone size follow that table, whereas D and trimming were derived from the DNA. The data show over 200,000 clones, with more than 85% seen just once and just over 2.5% held by the top ten. The Seattle patients joined while their infection was active and were tracked longitudinally afterward. CDR1 is SGHTA and CDR2 is FQGNSA in the germline V gene. V lost 3 bases and J 2 bases, leaving 14 bases between the germline ends. This CDR3 spans 15 amino acids.

The chain recombines TRBV7-2 with TRBJ2-7; tentatively, D is TRBD1 (5 bases). The sample taken for sequencing was peripheral blood. The clonotype originates from a person aged 18 to 30 with COVID-19, enrolled during active disease. In DNA form, the CDR3 reads TGTGCCAGCAGCTTTACTGGTCAGGGAACCTACGAGCAGTACTTC. Its protein product is CASSFTGQGTYEQYF.